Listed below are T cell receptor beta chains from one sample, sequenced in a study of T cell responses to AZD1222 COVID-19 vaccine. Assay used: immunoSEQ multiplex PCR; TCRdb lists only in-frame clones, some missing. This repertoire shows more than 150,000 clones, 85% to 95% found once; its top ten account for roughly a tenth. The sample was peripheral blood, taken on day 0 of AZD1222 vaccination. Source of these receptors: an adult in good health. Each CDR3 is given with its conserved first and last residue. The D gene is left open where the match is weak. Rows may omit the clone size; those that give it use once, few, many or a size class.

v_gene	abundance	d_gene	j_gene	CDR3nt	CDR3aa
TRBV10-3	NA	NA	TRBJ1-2	TGTGCCATCAGTATTGACAGAGATGGCTACACCTTC	CAISIDRDGYTF
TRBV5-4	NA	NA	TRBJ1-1	TGTGCCAGCAGCTCCACCGGCAGGTGGTGGAACACTGAAGCTTTCTTT	CASSSTGRWWNTEAFF
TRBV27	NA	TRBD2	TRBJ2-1	TGTGCCAGCAGTTTGGGACTACTCAATGAGCAGTTCTTC	CASSLGLLNEQFF
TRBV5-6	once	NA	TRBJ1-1	TGTGCCAGCAGCTGGGTCTATACTGAAGCTTTCTTT	CASSWVYTEAFF
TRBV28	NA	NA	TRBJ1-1	TGTGCCAGCAGCCTTCCTCGGGGAGGCGACCCATTTATAAACACTGAAGCTTTCTTT	CASSLPRGGDPFINTEAFF
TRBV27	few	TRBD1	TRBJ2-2	TGTGCCAGCAGTCCGATCCCCTACAGGGGGCGGAACACCGGGGAGCTGTTTTTT	CASSPIPYRGRNTGELFF
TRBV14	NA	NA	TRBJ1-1	TGTGCCAGCAGCCTCCGGATGAACACTGAAGCTTTCTTT	CASSLRMNTEAFF
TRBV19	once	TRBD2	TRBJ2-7	TGTGCCAGTAGTAACTGGACTAGCGGCTCCTACGAGCAGTACTTC	CASSNWTSGSYEQYF
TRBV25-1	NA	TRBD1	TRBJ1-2	TGTGCCAGCAGTGAATATTGGGACAGGGGTGGCTACACCTTC	CASSEYWDRGGYTF
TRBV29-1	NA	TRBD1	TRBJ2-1	TGCAGCGTTGAACCGGTTGGGACAGCATTAATGAGGCAGTTCTTC	CSVEPVGTALMRQFF
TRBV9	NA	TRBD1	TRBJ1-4	TGTGCCAGCAGCTCGGGACAGGGGGATGAAAAACTGTTTTTT	CASSSGQGDEKLFF
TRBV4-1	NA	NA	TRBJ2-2	TGCGCCAGCAGCCTTGCCGGGACCGGGGACACCGGGGAGCTGTTTTTT	CASSLAGTGDTGELFF
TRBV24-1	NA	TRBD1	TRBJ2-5	TGTGCCACCAGTGATGCCGGGACAGGGGTAGGGACCCAGTACTTC	CATSDAGTGVGTQYF
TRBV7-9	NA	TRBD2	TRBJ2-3	TGTGCCAGCAGCTTAGGGCGACTACTAGCGGGAAGCACAGATACGCAGTATTTT	CASSLGRLLAGSTDTQYF
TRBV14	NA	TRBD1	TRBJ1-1	TGTGCCAGCAGGCCTACAGGGGGCACTGAAGCTTTCTTT	CASRPTGGTEAFF
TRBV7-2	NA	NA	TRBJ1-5	TGTGCCAGCAGCTTAGAGGGTCGCGGCAATCAGCCCCAGCATTTT	CASSLEGRGNQPQHF
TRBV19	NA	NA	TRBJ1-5	TGTGCCAGTAGTATAGCGGGGGGGCGCGGGATTCAGCCCCAGCATTTT	CASSIAGGRGIQPQHF
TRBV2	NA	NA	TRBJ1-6	TGTGCCAGCAGCCAGGTTCTCAGATTCTCACCCCTCCACTTT	CASSQVLRFSPLHF
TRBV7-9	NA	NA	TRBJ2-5	TGTGCCAGCAGCTCCGGGGGTCAGCAAGAGACCCAGTACTTC	CASSSGGQQETQYF
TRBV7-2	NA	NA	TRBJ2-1	TGTGCCAGCAGCCCCATGGCGGGGTTGAGTAATGAGCAGTTCTTC	CASSPMAGLSNEQFF
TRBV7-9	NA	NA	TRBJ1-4	TGTGCCAGCAGCTTCCGTACGGTAGAAAAACTGTTTTTT	CASSFRTVEKLFF
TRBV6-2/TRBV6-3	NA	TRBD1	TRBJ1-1	TGTGCCAGCAGTTCATGGACAGGGCCATACACTGAAGCTTTCTTT	CASSSWTGPYTEAFF
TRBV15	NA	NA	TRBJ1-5	TGTGCCACCAGCAGAGATGGAGGCAGCAATCAGCCCCAGCATTTT	CATSRDGGSNQPQHF
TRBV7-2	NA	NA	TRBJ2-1	TGTGCCAGCAGATCCGCCGGAGTGTCCTACAATGAGCAGTTCTTC	CASRSAGVSYNEQFF
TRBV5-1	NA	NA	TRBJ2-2	TGCGCCAGCAGCTTGGGACGTATCGGGGAGCTGTTTTTT	CASSLGRIGELFF
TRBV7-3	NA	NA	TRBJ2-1	TGTGCCAGCAGCGTCACAGGGAAATCCGTAAGTGAGCAGTTCTTC	CASSVTGKSVSEQFF
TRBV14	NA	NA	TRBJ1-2	TGTGCCAGCAGCCAAGAATCAGGTGCTAACTATGGCTACACCTTC	CASSQESGANYGYTF
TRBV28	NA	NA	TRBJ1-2	TGTGCCAGCAGTTTTGGTAACTATGGCTACACCTTC	CASSFGNYGYTF
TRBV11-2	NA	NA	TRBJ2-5	TGTGCCAGCAGCGACGGACTTCTCCCCGGAGGGACCCAGTACTTC	CASSDGLLPGGTQYF
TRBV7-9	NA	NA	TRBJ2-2	TGTGCCAGCAGCCTCAGCGGGGGGGAGCTGTTTTTT	CASSLSGGELFF
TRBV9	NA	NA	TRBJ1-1	TGTGCCAGCAGCGTTACGGGGGGCACTGAAGCTTTCTTT	CASSVTGGTEAFF
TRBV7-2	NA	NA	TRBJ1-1	TGTGCCAGCAGCCTAATGACAGGAGAGGACACTGAAGCTTTCTTT	CASSLMTGEDTEAFF
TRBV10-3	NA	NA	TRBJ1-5	TGTGCCATCAGTGAGTCACGGGGGGTGCAGCCCCAGCATTTT	CAISESRGVQPQHF
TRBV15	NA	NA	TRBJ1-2	TGTGCCACCAGCAGAGACGGGGCATTTGGCTACACCTTC	CATSRDGAFGYTF
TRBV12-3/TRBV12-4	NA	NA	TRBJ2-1	TGTGCCAGCATTACCCTGCCCGAGAATGAGCAGTTCTTC	CASITLPENEQFF
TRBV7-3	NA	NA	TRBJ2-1	TGTGCCAGCAGCTGGGTGGGGACCAATTACAATGAGCAGTTCTTC	CASSWVGTNYNEQFF
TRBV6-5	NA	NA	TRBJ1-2	TGTGCCAGCAGTTACTCGGGAAGCGGAAACTATGGCTACACCTTC	CASSYSGSGNYGYTF
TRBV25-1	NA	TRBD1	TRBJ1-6	TGTGCCAGCAGGTTCTCCGGGACAGGGAATTCACCCCTCCACTTT	CASRFSGTGNSPLHF
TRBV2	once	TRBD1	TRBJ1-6	TGTGCCAGCAGGGGGATGACAGGGGCCTCGCCCCTCCACTTT	CASRGMTGASPLHF
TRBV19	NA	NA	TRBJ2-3	TGTGCCAGTAGATGGGGACCTAGCACAGATACGCAGTATTTT	CASRWGPSTDTQYF
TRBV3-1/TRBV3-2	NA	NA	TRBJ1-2	TGTGCCAGCAGCCACGCCCGGGGTATAGCTGGCTACACCTTC	CASSHARGIAGYTF
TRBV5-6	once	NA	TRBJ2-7	TGTGCCAGCAGCTTGGTGAGGGGCGAGCAGTACTTC	CASSLVRGEQYF
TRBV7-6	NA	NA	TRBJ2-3	TGTGCCAGCAGCCCGACCTCTGAATGGGATACGCAGTATTTT	CASSPTSEWDTQYF
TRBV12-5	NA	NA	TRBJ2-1	TGTGCTAGTGGGTTGCCCGGGGATCCGGGGAATGAGCAGTTCTTC	CASGLPGDPGNEQFF
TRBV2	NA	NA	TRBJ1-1	TGTGCCAGCAGCTGGCTCAGCCGGGCCCTTGGCACTGAAGCTTTCTTT	CASSWLSRALGTEAFF